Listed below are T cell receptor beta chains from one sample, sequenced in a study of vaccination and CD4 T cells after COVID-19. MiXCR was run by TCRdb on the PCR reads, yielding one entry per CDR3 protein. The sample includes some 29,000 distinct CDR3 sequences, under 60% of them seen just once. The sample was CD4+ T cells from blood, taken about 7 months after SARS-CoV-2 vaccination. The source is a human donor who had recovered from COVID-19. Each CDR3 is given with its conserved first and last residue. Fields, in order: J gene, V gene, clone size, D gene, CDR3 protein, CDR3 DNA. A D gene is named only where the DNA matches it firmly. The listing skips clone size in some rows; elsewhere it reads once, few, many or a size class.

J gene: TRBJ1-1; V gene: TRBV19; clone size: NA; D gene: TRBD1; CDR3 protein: CASSTDRHEAFF; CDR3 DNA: TGTGCCAGTAGTACGGACAGGCATGAAGCTTTCTTT
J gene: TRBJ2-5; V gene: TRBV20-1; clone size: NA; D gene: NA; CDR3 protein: CSASRQPQETQYF; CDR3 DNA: TGCAGTGCTAGTCGGCAGCCACAAGAGACCCAGTACTTC
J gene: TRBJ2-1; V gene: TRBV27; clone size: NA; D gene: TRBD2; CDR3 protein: CASKTSGRGTYNEQFF; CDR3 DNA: TGTGCCAGCAAGACTAGCGGGAGAGGTACCTACAATGAGCAGTTCTTC
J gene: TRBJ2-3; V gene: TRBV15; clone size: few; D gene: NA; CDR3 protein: CATSRAKFTSTDTQYF; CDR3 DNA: TGTGCCACCAGCAGGGCTAAGTTCACTAGCACAGATACGCAGTATTTT
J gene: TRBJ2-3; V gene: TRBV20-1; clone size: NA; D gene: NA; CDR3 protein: CSAPTSSTTQYF; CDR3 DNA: TGCAGTGCTCCGACAAGTAGTACAACGCAGTATTTT
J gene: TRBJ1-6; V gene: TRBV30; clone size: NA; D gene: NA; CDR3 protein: CAWRDQGSLYSPLHF; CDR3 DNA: TGTGCCTGGAGGGACCAGGGATCCTTGTATTCACCCCTCCACTTT
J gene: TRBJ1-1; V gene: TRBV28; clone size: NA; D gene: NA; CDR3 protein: CASSLATTNTEAFF; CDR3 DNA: TGTGCCAGCAGTTTGGCGACCACCAACACTGAAGCTTTCTTT
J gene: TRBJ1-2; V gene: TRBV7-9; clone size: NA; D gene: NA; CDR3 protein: CASSPGWGGYGYTF; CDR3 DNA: TGTGCCAGCAGCCCCGGGTGGGGAGGCTATGGCTACACCTTC
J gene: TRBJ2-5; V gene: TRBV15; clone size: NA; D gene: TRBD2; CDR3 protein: CATSGSGRAVETQYF; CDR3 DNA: TGTGCCACCAGCGGTAGCGGGAGGGCTGTAGAGACCCAGTACTTC
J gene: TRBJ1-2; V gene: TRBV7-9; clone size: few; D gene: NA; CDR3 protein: CASSVGRRYGYTF; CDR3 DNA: TGTGCCAGCAGCGTGGGGCGTCGGTATGGCTACACCTTC
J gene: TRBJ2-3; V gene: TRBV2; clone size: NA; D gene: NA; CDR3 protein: CASSGQVADTQYF; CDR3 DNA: TGTGCCAGCAGTGGCCAGGTGGCAGATACGCAGTATTTT
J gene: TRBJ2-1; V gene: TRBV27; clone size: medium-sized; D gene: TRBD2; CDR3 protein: CASSGLAGYDEQFF; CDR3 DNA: TGTGCCAGCAGTGGACTAGCGGGATACGATGAGCAGTTCTTC
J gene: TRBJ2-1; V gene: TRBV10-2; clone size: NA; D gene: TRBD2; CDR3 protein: CASSRGSRGNEQFF; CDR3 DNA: TGCGCCAGCAGTCGCGGGAGTAGGGGCAATGAGCAGTTCTTC
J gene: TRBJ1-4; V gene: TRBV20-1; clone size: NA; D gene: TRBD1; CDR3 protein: CSARKQGSEKLFF; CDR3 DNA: TGCAGTGCTAGAAAACAGGGGTCCGAAAAACTGTTTTTT
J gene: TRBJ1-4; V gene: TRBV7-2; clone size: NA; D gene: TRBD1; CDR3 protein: CASSRDRTEKLFF; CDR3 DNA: TGTGCCAGCAGCCGGGACAGGACTGAAAAACTGTTTTTT
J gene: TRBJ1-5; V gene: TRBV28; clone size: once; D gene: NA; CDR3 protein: CASSFPESYQPQHF; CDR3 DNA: TGTGCCAGCAGTTTCCCAGAGTCCTATCAGCCCCAGCATTTT
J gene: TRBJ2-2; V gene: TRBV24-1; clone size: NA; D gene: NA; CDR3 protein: CALRTGELFF; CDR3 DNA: TGTGCACTCAGGACTGGGGAGCTGTTTTTT
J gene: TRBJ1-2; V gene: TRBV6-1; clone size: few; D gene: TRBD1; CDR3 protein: CASSDPRDRGDYGYTF; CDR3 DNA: TGTGCCAGCAGTGACCCCCGGGACAGGGGTGACTATGGCTACACCTTC
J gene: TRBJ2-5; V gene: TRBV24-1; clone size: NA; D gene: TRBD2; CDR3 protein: CATSGPGLAATETQYF; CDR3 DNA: TGTGCCACCAGTGGCCCGGGACTAGCGGCTACGGAGACCCAGTACTTC
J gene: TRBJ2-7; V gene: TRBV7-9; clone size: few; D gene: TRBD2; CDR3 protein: CASSPGGVRREYTYEQYF; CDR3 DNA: TGTGCCAGCAGTCCCGGAGGGGTTAGGCGGGAGTACACCTACGAGCAGTACTTC
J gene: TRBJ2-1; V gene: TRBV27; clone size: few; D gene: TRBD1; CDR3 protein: CASSLWGQGARVNEQFF; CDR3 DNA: TGTGCCAGCAGTTTATGGGGACAGGGGGCGCGGGTCAATGAGCAGTTCTTC
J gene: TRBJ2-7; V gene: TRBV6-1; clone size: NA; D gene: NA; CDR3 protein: CASGKVTGFGNEQYF; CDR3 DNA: TGTGCCAGCGGAAAAGTGACTGGGTTCGGGAACGAGCAGTACTTC
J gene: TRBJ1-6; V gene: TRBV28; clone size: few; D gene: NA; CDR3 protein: CASSFEGRGAGNSPLHF; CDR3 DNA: TGTGCCAGCAGTTTCGAGGGAAGAGGGGCGGGGAATTCACCCCTCCACTTT
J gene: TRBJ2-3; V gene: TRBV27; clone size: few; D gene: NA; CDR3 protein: CASRPYGPFGDTQYF; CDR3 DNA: TGTGCCAGCAGACCTTATGGGCCCTTCGGAGATACGCAGTATTTT
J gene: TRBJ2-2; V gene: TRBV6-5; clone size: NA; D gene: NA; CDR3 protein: CASSYTRGRGKNTGELFF; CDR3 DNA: TGTGCCAGCAGTTACACCCGTGGGAGGGGGAAAAACACCGGGGAGCTGTTTTTT
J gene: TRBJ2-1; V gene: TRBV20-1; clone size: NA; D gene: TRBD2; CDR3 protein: CSANLAGSYNEQFF; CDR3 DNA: TGCAGTGCTAATCTAGCGGGATCCTACAATGAGCAGTTCTTC
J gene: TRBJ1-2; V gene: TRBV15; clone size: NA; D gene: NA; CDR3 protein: CATSRDYADYGYTF; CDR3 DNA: TGTGCCACCAGCAGAGATTACGCAGACTATGGCTACACCTTC
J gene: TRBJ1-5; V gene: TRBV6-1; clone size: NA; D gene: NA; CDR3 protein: CASSRQSNQPQHF; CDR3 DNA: TGTGCCAGCAGTCGACAGTCCAATCAGCCCCAGCATTTT
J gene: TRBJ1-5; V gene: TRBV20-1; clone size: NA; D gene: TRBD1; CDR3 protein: CSAGGQGSQPQHF; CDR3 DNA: TGCAGTGCTGGGGGACAGGGAAGTCAGCCCCAGCATTTT
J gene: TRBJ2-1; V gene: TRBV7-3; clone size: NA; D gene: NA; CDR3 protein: CASSSRQDNEQFF; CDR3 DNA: TGTGCCAGCAGCTCCCGACAGGACAATGAGCAGTTCTTC
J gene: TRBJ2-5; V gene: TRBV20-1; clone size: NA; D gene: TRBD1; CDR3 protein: CSAPTGGSGTQYF; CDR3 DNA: TGCAGTGCTCCGACAGGGGGATCGGGGACCCAGTACTTC
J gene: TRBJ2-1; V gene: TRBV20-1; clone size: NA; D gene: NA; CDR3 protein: CSAPSRAASYNEQFF; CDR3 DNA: TGCAGTGCGCCCTCAAGAGCGGCCTCCTACAATGAGCAGTTCTTC
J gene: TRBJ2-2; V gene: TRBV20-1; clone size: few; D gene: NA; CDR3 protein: CSARDQGPTRNTGELFF; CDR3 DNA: TGCAGTGCTAGAGATCAGGGGCCGACTAGAAACACCGGGGAGCTGTTTTTT
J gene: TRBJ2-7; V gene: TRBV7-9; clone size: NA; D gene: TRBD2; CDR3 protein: CASSSQSREGPSYEQYF; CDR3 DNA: TGTGCCAGCAGCTCCCAGTCCCGGGAGGGCCCCTCGTACGAGCAGTACTTC
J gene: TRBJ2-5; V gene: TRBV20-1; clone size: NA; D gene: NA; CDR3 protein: CSAERNQETQYF; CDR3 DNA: TGCAGTGCTGAACGAAACCAAGAGACCCAGTACTTC
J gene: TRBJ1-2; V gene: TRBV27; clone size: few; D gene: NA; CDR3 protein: CASKRTGNYGYTF; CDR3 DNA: TGTGCCAGCAAGAGAACAGGGAACTATGGCTACACCTTC
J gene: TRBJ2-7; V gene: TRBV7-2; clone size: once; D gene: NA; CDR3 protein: CASSSQVTFTYYEQYF; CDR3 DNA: TGTGCCAGCAGCTCCCAGGTGACGTTCACTTACTACGAGCAGTACTTC
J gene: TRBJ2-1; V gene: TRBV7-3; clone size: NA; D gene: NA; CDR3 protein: CASSLMGVGRAPGSYNEQFF; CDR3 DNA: TGTGCCAGCAGCTTAATGGGGGTTGGTCGGGCCCCTGGCTCCTACAATGAGCAGTTCTTC
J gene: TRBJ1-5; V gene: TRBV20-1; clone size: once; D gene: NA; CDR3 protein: CSAREDRRYSNQPQHF; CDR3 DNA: TGCAGTGCTAGAGAGGACAGAAGATATAGCAATCAGCCCCAGCATTTT
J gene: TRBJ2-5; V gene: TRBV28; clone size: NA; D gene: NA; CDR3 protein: CASSLFFGDGVRQETQYF; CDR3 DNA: TGTGCCAGCAGTTTATTTTTCGGTGACGGTGTGAGACAAGAGACCCAGTACTTC
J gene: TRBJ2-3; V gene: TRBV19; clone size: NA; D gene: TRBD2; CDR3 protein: CASSPLAGAADTQYF; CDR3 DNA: TGTGCCAGTAGCCCCCTAGCGGGAGCGGCAGATACGCAGTATTTT
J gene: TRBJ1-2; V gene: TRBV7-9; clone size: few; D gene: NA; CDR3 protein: CASSLSGGYTF; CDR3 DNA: TGTGCCAGCAGCTTAAGCGGTGGCTACACCTTC
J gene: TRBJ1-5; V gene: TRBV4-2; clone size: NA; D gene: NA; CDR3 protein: CASSLQDGETSNQPQHF; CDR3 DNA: TGTGCCAGCAGCCTACAGGACGGGGAGACTAGCAATCAGCCCCAGCATTTT
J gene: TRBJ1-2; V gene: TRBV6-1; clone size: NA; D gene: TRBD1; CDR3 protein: CASTPDRASGYTF; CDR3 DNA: TGTGCCAGCACCCCGGACAGGGCCTCCGGCTACACCTTC
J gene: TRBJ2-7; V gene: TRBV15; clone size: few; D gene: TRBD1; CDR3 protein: CATSRGGGQGAYEQYF; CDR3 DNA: TGTGCCACCAGCAGAGGGGGGGGACAGGGGGCATACGAGCAGTACTTC
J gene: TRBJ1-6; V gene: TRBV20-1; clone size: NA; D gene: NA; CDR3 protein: CSARGGGGSPLHF; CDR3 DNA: TGCAGTGCCAGAGGAGGGGGAGGTTCACCCCTCCACTTT
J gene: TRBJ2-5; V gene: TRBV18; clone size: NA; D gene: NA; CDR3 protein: CASSLEETQYF; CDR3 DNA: TGTGCCAGCTCCCTAGAAGAGACCCAGTACTTC
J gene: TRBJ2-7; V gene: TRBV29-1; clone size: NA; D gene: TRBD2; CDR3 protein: CSVEDTGTSTYEQYF; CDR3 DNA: TGCAGCGTTGAAGATACCGGGACTAGCACCTACGAGCAGTACTTC
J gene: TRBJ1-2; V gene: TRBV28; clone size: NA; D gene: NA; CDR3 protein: CASRPPGPEAHGYTF; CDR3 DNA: TGTGCCAGCAGGCCCCCGGGGCCGGAGGCACATGGCTACACCTTC
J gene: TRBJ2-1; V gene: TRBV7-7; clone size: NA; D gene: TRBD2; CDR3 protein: CASSLELASYNEQFF; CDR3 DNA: TGTGCCAGCAGCTTAGAACTAGCGAGCTACAATGAGCAGTTCTTC
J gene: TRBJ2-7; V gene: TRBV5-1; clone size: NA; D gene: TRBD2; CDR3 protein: CASRAGVGYEQYF; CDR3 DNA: TGCGCCAGCAGGGCGGGAGTAGGCTACGAGCAGTACTTC
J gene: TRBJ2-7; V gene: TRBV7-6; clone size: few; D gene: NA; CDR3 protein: CASSLGREQYF; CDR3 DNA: TGTGCCAGCAGCTTGGGCAGGGAGCAGTACTTC
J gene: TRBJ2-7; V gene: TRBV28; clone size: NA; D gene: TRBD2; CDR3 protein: CASHPGRAYEQYF; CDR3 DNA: TGTGCCAGCCACCCCGGGAGGGCCTACGAGCAGTACTTC
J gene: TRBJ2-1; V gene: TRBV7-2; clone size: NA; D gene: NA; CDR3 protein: CASSLTSSYNEQFF; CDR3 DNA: TGTGCCAGCAGCTTAACTAGTTCCTACAATGAGCAGTTCTTC
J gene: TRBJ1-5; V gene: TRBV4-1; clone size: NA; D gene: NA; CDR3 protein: CASSQGRGGNQPQHF; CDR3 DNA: TGCGCCAGCAGCCAAGGCAGGGGAGGCAATCAGCCCCAGCATTTT